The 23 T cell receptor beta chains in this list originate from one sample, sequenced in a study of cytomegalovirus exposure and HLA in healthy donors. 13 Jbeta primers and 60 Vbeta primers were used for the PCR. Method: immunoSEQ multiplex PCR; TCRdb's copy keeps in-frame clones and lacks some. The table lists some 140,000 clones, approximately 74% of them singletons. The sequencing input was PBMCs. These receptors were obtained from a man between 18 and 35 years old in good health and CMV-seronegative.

CDR3 amino acids: CASREGVDNSPLHF. The CDR3 DNA sequence: TGTGCCAGCAGAGAAGGGGTCGATAATTCACCCCTCCACTTT. This sequence joins TRBV28 and TRBJ1-6; D is perhaps TRBD1 (5 bases). Germline loops: CDR1 MDHEN, CDR2 SYDVKM. The CDR3 spans 14 residues. Deletions cut 6 bases from V and 5 bases from J, with 11 bases between.

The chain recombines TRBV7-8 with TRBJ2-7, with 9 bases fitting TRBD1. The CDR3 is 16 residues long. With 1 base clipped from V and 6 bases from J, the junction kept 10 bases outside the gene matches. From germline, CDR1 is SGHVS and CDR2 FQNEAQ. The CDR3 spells CASSLESGQGSVEQYF. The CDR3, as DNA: TGTGCCAGCAGCTTAGAATCGGGACAGGGATCCGTCGAGCAGTACTTC.

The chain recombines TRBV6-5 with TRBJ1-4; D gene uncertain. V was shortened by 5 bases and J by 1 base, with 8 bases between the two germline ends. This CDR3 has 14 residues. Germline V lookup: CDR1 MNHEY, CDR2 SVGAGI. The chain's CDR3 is CASSLLRTNEKLFF. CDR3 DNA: TGTGCCAGCAGTCTTCTCAGAACTAATGAAAAACTGTTTTTT.

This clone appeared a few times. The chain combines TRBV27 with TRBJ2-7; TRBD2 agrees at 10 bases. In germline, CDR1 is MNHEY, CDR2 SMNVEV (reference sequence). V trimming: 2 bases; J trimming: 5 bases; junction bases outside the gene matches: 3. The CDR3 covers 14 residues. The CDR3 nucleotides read TGTGCCAGCAGTTTAGTAGCGGGGGGCCACGAGCAGTACTTC. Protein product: CASSLVAGGHEQYF.

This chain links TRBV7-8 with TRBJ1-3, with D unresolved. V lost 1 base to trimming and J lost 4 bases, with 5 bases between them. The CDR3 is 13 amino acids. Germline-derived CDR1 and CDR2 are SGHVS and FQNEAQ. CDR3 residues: CASSLVEGNTIYF. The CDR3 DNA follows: TGTGCCAGCAGCTTAGTCGAGGGAAACACCATATATTTT.

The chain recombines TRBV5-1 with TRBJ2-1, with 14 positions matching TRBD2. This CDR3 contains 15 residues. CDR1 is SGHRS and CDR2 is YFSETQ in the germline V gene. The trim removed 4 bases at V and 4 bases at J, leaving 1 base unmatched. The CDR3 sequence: CASSRTSGGYNEQFF. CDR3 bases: TGCGCCAGCAGCCGGACTAGCGGGGGGTACAATGAGCAGTTCTTC.

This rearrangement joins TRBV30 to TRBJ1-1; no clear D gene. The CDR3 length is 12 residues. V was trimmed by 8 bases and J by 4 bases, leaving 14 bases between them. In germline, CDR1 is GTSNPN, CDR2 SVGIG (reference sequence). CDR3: CARDEGPTEAFF. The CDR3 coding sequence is TGTGCCCGGGATGAGGGTCCCACTGAAGCTTTCTTT.

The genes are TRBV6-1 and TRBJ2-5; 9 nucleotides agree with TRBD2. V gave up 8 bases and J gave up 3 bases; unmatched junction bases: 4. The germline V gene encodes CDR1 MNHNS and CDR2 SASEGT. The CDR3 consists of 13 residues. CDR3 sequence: CASGRLAEETQYF. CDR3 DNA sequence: TGTGCCAGCGGCAGACTAGCGGAAGAGACCCAGTACTTC.

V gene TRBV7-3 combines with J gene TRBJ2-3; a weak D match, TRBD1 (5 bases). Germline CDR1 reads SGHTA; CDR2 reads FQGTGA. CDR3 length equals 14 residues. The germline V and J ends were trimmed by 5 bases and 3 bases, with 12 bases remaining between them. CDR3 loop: CASSLLTETDTQYF. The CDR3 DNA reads TGTGCCAGCAGCCTACTGACAGAGACAGATACGCAGTATTTT.

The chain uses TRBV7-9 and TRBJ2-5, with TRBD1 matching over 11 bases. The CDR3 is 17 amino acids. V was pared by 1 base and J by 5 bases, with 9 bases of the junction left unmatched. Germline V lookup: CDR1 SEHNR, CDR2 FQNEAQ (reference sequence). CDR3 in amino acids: CASSLGTGGPAVETQYF. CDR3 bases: TGTGCCAGCAGCTTAGGGACAGGGGGCCCCGCAGTGGAGACCCAGTACTTC.

The CDR3 DNA is TGTGCCAGCGGAAGCGGCTCCATCCAAGAGACCCAGTACTTC. It specifies CASGSGSIQETQYF. This rearrangement joins TRBV5-4 to TRBJ2-5, with a tentative D call TRBD2 (5 bases). The CDR3 contains 14 residues. Germline loops: CDR1 SGHNT, CDR2 YYREEE (reference sequence). Trimming shortened V by 7 bases and J by 1 base, and 14 bases separated the two germline ends.

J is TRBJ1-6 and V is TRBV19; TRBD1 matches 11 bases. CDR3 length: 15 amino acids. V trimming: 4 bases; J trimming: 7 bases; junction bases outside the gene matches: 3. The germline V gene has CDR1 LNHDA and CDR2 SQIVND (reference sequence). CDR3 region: CASSTDRGPNSPLHF. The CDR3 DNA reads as TGTGCCAGTAGTACGGACAGGGGGCCAAATTCACCCCTCCACTTT.

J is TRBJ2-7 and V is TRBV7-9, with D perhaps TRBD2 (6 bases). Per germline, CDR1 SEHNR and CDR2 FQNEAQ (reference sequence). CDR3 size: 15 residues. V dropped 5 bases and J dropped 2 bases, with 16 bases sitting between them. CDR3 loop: CASSHTRGGAYEQYF. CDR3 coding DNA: TGTGCCAGCAGCCACACCAGAGGCGGGGCCTACGAGCAGTACTTC.

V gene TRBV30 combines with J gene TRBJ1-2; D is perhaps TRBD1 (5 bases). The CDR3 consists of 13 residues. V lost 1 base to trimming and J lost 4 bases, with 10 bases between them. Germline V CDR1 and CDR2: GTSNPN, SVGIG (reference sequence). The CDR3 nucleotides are TGTGCCTGGAGTGGACAGAACCGCTATGGCTACACCTTC. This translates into CAWSGQNRYGYTF.

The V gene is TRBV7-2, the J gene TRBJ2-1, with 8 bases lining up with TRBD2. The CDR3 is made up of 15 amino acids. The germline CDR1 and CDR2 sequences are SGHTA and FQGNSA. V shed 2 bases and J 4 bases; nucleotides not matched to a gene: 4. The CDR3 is CASSLFRGGYNEQFF. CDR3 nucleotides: TGTGCCAGCAGCTTATTCCGGGGGGGATACAATGAGCAGTTCTTC.

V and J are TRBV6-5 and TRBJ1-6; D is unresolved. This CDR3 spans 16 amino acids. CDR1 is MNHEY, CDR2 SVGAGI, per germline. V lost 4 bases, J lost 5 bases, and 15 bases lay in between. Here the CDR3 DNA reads TGTGCCAGCAGTTTCAGCCTGAGGGTTGATAATTCACCCCTCCACTTT. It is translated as CASSFSLRVDNSPLHF.

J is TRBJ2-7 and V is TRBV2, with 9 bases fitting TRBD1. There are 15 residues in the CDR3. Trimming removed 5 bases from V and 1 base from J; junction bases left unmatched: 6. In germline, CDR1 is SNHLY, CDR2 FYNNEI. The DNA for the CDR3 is TGTGCCAGCAGTCCGGGACAGGGTGTATCCTACGAGCAGTACTTC. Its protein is CASSPGQGVSYEQYF.

The CDR3 here is CARQGRDEQFF. DNA for the CDR3: TGCGCCAGGCAGGGCCGGGATGAGCAGTTCTTC. The rearrangement links TRBV5-1 to TRBJ2-1, with a possible D match to TRBD1 (5 bases). Trimming left V 8 bases short and J 8 bases short, with 11 bases between. The length of the CDR3 is 11 residues. Looked up from germline, CDR1 is SGHRS and CDR2 is YFSETQ.

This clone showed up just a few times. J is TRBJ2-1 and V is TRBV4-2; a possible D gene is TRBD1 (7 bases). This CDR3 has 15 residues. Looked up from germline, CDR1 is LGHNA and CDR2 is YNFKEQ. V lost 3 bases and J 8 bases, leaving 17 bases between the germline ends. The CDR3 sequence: CASSQRDSRRDEQFF. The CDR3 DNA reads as TGTGCCAGCAGCCAGCGGGACAGTCGTAGGGATGAGCAGTTCTTC.

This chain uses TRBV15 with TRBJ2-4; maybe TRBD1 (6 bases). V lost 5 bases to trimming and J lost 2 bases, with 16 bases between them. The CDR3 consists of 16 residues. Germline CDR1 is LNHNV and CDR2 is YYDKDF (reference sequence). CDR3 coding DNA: TGTGCCACCAGCGGGTACAACAGGGACCCCAAAAACATTCAGTACTTC. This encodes CATSGYNRDPKNIQYF. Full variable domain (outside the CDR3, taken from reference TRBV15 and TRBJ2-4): DAMVIQNPRYQVTQFGKPVTLSCSQTLNHNVMYWYQQKSSQAPKLLFHYYDKDFNNEADTPDNFQSRRPNTSFCFLDIRSPGLGDTAMYLCATSGYNRDPKNIQYFGAGTRLSVL.

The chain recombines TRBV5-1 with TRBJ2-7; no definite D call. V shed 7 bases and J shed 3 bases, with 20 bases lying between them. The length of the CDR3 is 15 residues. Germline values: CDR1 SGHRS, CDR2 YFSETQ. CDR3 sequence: CASSNAGGLYYEQYF. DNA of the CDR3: TGCGCCAGCTCAAACGCAGGTGGTTTATACTACGAGCAGTACTTC.

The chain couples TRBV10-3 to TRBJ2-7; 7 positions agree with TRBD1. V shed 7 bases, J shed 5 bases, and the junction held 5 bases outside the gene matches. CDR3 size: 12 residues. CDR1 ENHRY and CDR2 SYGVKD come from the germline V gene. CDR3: CAIMTGMNEQYF. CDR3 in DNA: TGTGCCATCATGACAGGGATGAACGAGCAGTACTTC.

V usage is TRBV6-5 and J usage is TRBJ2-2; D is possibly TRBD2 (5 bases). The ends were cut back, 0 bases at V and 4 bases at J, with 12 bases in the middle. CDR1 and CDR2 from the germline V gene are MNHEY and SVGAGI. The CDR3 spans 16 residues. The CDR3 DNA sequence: TGTGCCAGCAGTTACTCTGGGAGATCGAGCACCGGGGAGCTGTTTTTT. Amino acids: CASSYSGRSSTGELFF.